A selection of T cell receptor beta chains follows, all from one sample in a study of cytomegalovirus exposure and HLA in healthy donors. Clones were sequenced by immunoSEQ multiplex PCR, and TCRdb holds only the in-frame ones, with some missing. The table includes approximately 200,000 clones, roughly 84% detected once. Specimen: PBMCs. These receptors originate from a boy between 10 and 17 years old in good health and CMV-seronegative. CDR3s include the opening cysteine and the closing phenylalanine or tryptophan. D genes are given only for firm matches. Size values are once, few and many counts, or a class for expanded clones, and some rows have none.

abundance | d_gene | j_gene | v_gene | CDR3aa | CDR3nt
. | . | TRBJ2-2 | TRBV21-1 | CASLRTGENTGELFF | TGTGCCAGCCTCCGGACAGGGGAGAACACCGGGGAGCTGTTTTTT
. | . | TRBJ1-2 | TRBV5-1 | CASSLAGYGYTF | TGCGCCAGCAGCTTGGCAGGGTATGGCTACACCTTC
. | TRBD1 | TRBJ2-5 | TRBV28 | CASSPPQGAGETQYF | TGTGCCAGCAGTCCCCCACAGGGGGCTGGGGAGACCCAGTACTTC
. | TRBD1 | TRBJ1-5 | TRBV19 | CASRKQGAVNQPQHF | TGTGCCAGCCGAAAGCAGGGGGCGGTCAATCAGCCCCAGCATTTT
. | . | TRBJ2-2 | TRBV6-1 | CASSVGRNTGELFF | TGTGCCAGCAGTGTGGGGAGGAACACCGGGGAGCTGTTTTTT
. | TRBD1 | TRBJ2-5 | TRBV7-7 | CASSPGQGQETQYF | TGTGCTAGCAGCCCTGGACAGGGCCAAGAGACCCAGTACTTC
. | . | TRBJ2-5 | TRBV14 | CASSHGETQYF | TGTGCCAGCAGCCATGGCGAGACCCAGTACTTC
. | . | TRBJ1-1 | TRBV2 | CASRRSGISIEDSEAFF | TGTGCCAGCAGACGGTCAGGGATAAGCATCGAAGACAGCGAAGCTTTCTTT
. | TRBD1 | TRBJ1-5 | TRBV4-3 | CASSQVAGGDQPQHF | TGCGCCAGCAGCCAAGTGGCAGGGGGTGATCAGCCCCAGCATTTT
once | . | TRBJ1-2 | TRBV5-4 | CASSLSSNYGYTF | TGTGCCAGCAGCTTGTCTTCTAACTATGGCTACACCTTC